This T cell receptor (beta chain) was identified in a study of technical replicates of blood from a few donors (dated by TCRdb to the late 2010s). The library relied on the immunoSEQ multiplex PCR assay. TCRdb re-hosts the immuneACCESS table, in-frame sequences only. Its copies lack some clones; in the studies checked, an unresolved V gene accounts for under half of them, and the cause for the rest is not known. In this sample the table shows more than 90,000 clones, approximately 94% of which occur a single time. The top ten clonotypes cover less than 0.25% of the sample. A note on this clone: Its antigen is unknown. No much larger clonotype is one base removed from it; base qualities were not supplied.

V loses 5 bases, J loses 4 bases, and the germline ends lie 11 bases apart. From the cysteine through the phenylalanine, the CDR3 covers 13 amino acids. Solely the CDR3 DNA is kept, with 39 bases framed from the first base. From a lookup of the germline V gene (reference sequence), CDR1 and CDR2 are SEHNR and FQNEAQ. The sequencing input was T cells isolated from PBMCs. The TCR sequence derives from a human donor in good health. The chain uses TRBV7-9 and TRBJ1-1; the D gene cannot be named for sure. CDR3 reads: CASSRTESTEAFF. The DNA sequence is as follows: TGTGCCAGCAGCCGTACAGAAAGCACTGAAGCTTTCTTT. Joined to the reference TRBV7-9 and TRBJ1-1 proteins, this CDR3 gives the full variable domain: DTGVSQNPRHKITKRGQNVTFRCDPISEHNRLYWYRQTLGQGPEFLTYFQNEAQLEKSRLLSDRFSAERPKGSFSTLEIQRTEQGDSAMYLCASSRTESTEAFFGQGTRLTVV.